The T cell receptor (beta chain) described here comes from a study of T cell responses to AZD1222 COVID-19 vaccine. Only in-frame clones appear in the TCRdb table, and some are missing; sequencing was by immunoSEQ multiplex PCR. The repertoire holds 140,000 to 150,000 clones, with about nine tenths as singletons. The germline CDR1 and CDR2 sequences are LNHNV and YYDKDF (reference sequence). Trimming removed 5 bases at V and 5 bases at J, with 9 bases between. The CDR3 has 12 residues. The receptor comes from an adult who received the AZD1222 COVID-19 vaccine. The sequenced sample was peripheral blood, obtained 28 days after the second AZD1222 dose. The chain joins TRBV15 to TRBJ2-5, with D uncertain. In DNA, the CDR3 is TGTGCCACCAGCCAGCCTCGGGAGACCCAGTACTTC. Its translation: CATSQPRETQYF.